This TCR beta chain comes out of a study of T cell responses to AZD1222 COVID-19 vaccine. Study observations and caveats: Donors were mostly white British, more females; clonal diversity possibly underestimated. The study found vaccine-associated CD4 TCRs spanning spike, dominant at 160-218 and 743-854. Sampling captured repertoires only after the peak T cell response.

As to this clone: Antigen unknown.

It was second doses at about 4 or about 12 weeks that were pooled. This CDR3 has 14 amino acids. Germline lookup yields CDR1 LNHDA and CDR2 SQIVND (reference sequence). Trimming shortened V by 5 bases and J by 5 bases, and 15 bases separated the two germline ends. Method: immunoSEQ multiplex PCR; TCRdb's copy keeps in-frame clones and lacks some. The sample holds fewer than 150,000 clones; about 92% are singletons and the top ten take 6% to 9%. This specimen consisted of peripheral blood, obtained 28 days after the second AZD1222 dose. The sequence derives from an adult who received the AZD1222 COVID-19 vaccine. J is TRBJ2-5 and V is TRBV19; tentatively, D is TRBD1 or TRBD2 (7 bases each). The CDR3 here is CASSWDRLAETQYF. The CDR3 DNA is TGTGCCAGTAGTTGGGACAGACTAGCCGAGACCCAGTACTTC.